This T cell receptor beta chain was profiled in a study of T cells in localized non-small cell lung cancer. Study results and limitations: Uninvolved adjacent lung, not tumor, had the highest T cell clonality.

Turning to this clone: Its antigen is currently unknown.

V trimming: 6 bases; J trimming: 6 bases; junction bases outside the gene matches: 4. The germline V gene encodes CDR1 SGHAT and CDR2 FQDESV (reference sequence). The CDR3 consists of 12 residues. Profiling relied on immunoSEQ multiplex PCR, and the TCRdb table lists in-frame clones only, not all of them. The profile covers 45,000 to 65,000 clones, with about 90% appearing a single time and approximately 22% taken by the ten largest. The chain carries TRBV11-1 and TRBJ1-2; TRBD1 matches at 7 bases. This TCR came from a man aged 35 to 69 with stage I squamous cell lung carcinoma. The sample consisted of peripheral blood, taken before any cancer treatment. CDR3 DNA sequence: TGTGCCAGCAGTCCGACAGGGAATGGCTACACCTTC. Protein product: CASSPTGNGYTF.